These 28 T cell receptor beta chains originate from one sample sequenced in a study of T cell responses to AZD1222 COVID-19 vaccine. Clones were sequenced by immunoSEQ multiplex PCR, and TCRdb holds only the in-frame ones, with some missing. The sample contains about 150,000 clones, 90% to 95% of which appear only once. Sequenced here: peripheral blood, sampled 28 days after the second AZD1222 dose. These receptors all stem from an adult who received the AZD1222 COVID-19 vaccine.

The CDR3 spells CASSPLGTGVGQPQHF. In DNA, the CDR3 is TGTGCCAGCTCACCACTAGGGACAGGGGTCGGACAGCCCCAGCATTTT. The rearrangement uses TRBV18 and TRBJ1-5; 10 nucleotides match TRBD1. V shed 1 base and J 7 bases; nucleotides not matched to a gene: 7. Germline CDR1 and CDR2: KGHSH and LQKENI. The CDR3 spans 16 residues.

The rearrangement joins TRBV27 to TRBJ2-1; 13 bases fit TRBD2. Germline CDR1 MNHEY, CDR2 SMNVEV (reference sequence). V lost 6 bases and J lost 6; bases outside the gene matches: 5. The CDR3 is 15 amino acids. The CDR3 nucleotides are TGTGCCAGCAGACTGACTAGCGGGAGGCCCAATGAGCAGTTCTTC. Protein sequence: CASRLTSGRPNEQFF.

This chain connects TRBV27 to TRBJ2-2; D call uncertain. The CDR3 is 13 amino acids. Germline V lookup: CDR1 MNHEY, CDR2 SMNVEV (reference sequence). V lost 3 bases to trimming and J lost 9 bases, with 11 bases between them. CDR3 coding DNA: TGTGCCAGCAGTTTCGGCGATTGGAGGGAGCTGTTTTTT. As protein: CASSFGDWRELFF.

The chain joins TRBV7-8 to TRBJ1-1; D uncertain. Germline CDR1 reads SGHVS; CDR2 reads FQNEAQ. The CDR3 spans 13 residues. Trimming left V 2 bases short and J 6 bases short, with 10 bases between. The CDR3 sequence: CASSLQMAPEAFF. CDR3 nucleotides: TGTGCCAGCAGCTTACAAATGGCCCCTGAAGCTTTCTTT.

V and J are TRBV4-1 and TRBJ1-4; TRBD1 is a possible D gene (5 bases). The V end was cut by 1 base, the J end by 5 bases, with 14 bases between. CDR3 length: 16 residues. Germline V gene lookup returns CDR1 MGHRA and CDR2 YSYEKL. Written as DNA, the CDR3 is TGCGCCAGCAGCCAAGTAAGGGGAGTCATAAATGAAAAACTGTTTTTT. Translation: CASSQVRGVINEKLFF.

V and J are TRBV12-5 and TRBJ1-3; D gene uncertain. The V gene's germline CDR1 is LGHNT and CDR2 FRNRAP. The CDR3 spans 13 residues. V gave up 10 bases and J gave up 1 base, with 11 bases separating them. The CDR3 nucleotides read TGTGCTACCATGCAGCCTTCTGGAAACACCATATATTTT. The encoded protein is CATMQPSGNTIYF.

The rearrangement joins TRBV5-1 to TRBJ1-1; 10 nucleotides line up with TRBD1. Germline lookup yields CDR1 SGHRS and CDR2 YFSETQ. V was pared by 3 bases and J by 5 bases, with 4 bases of the junction left unmatched. The CDR3 runs to 14 residues. The CDR3 region has the DNA TGCGCCAGCAGCTCGACAGGGGGCAGGACTGAAGCTTTCTTT. Translation gives CASSSTGGRTEAFF. Filled out from reference TRBV5-1 and TRBJ1-1, the complete variable domain reads KAGVTQTPRYLIKTRGQQVTLSCSPISGHRSVSWYQQTPGQGLQFLFEYFSETQRNKGNFPGRFSGRQFSNSRSEMNVSTLELGDSALYLCASSSTGGRTEAFFGQGTRLTVV.

As for this clone: Mismatch with germline at one junction end may stem from a read error. The V and J genes are TRBV3-1 (or the pseudogene TRBV3-2) and TRBJ1-2, with a weak D call TRBD1 (6 bases). The CDR3 consists of 16 residues. Germline values: CDR1 LGHDT, CDR2 YNNKEL (reference sequence). The CDR3: CANSQSSRGGSYGYTF. The CDR3 bases are TGTGCCAACAGCCAAAGTTCAAGGGGGGGTTCCTATGGCTACACCTTC.

The rearrangement uses TRBV5-1 and TRBJ1-6; TRBD1 might be the D (5 bases). The CDR3 totals 16 residues. The germline gives CDR1 SGHRS, CDR2 YFSETQ. Trimming stripped 4 bases from V and 7 bases from J, with 18 bases between. As DNA, the CDR3 is TGCGCCAGCAGCCCGTTAAGGTCGGGGGAAAATTCACCCCTCCACTTT. This sequence encodes CASSPLRSGENSPLHF.

The rearrangement joins TRBV9 to TRBJ1-5; D is unclear. Looked up from germline, CDR1 is SGDLS and CDR2 is YYNGEE. This CDR3 is built from 13 residues. Trimming stripped 4 bases from V and 5 bases from J, with 10 bases between. The CDR3 coding sequence is TGTGCCAGCAGCCCTAGCCCATATCAGCCCCAGCATTTT. This gives the protein CASSPSPYQPQHF.

This chain links TRBV5-1 with TRBJ2-5, with D possibly matching TRBD1 (7 bases). CDR1 and CDR2 from the germline V gene are SGHRS and YFSETQ. Trimming removed 2 bases from V and 0 bases from J, with 11 bases in between. CDR3 size: 15 residues. The CDR3 DNA is TGCGCCAGCAGCTTAGGAGGGGGCGACCAAGAGACCCAGTACTTC. Encoded protein: CASSLGGGDQETQYF.

The chain links TRBV18 to TRBJ2-3; TRBD2 agrees at 13 bases. The V and J ends lost 0 bases and 5 bases, in that order; junction bases with no gene match: 2. The CDR3 covers 16 residues. Looked up from germline, CDR1 is KGHSH and CDR2 is LQKENI. The CDR3 loop reads CASSPPGLAGKDTQYF. The CDR3, as DNA: TGTGCCAGCTCACCACCGGGACTAGCGGGGAAAGATACGCAGTATTTT.

This chain joins TRBV2 and TRBJ1-5; no definite D call. V lost 5 bases and J 0 bases, leaving 14 bases between the germline ends. The CDR3 sequence is 16 residues long. CDR1 and CDR2 from the germline V gene are SNHLY and FYNNEI. This chain's CDR3 is CASSFGPTASNQPQHF. The CDR3 nucleotides are TGTGCCAGCAGTTTTGGGCCGACCGCTAGCAATCAGCCCCAGCATTTT. Drawing the rest from reference TRBV2 and TRBJ1-5, the complete variable domain is EPEVTQTPSHQVTQMGQEVILRCVPISNHLYFYWYRQILGQKVEFLVSFYNNEISEKSEIFDDQFSVERPDGSNFTLKIRSTKLEDSAMYFCASSFGPTASNQPQHFGDGTRLSIL.

V usage is TRBV27 and J usage is TRBJ2-7, with D maybe TRBD1 (6 bases). The CDR3 consists of 16 residues. The V end was cut by 2 bases, the J end by 4 bases, with 18 bases between. CDR1 MNHEY and CDR2 SMNVEV come from the germline V gene (reference sequence). CDR3 sequence (DNA): TGTGCCAGCAGTTTACAAGGGGGAACCTTGGTATACGAGCAGTACTTC. Its translation: CASSLQGGTLVYEQYF.

J is TRBJ1-2 and V is TRBV30; no firm D call. Germline CDR1 is GTSNPN and CDR2 is SVGIG (reference sequence). V was pared by 0 bases and J by 2 bases, with 10 bases between. This CDR3 has 14 residues. The CDR3 DNA reads TGTGCCTGGAGTGTTCCCCGGCAGAACTATGGCTACACCTTC. It yields the protein CAWSVPRQNYGYTF. The full variable domain, with the rest looked up from reference TRBV30 and TRBJ1-2, is SQTIHQWPATLVQPVGSPLSLECTVEGTSNPNLYWYRQAAGRGLQLLFYSVGIGQISSEVPQNLSASRPQDRQFILSSKKLLLSDSGFYLCAWSVPRQNYGYTFGSGTRLTVV.

The chain combines TRBV5-8 with TRBJ2-4; 7 bases are shared with TRBD1. The CDR3 length is 13 residues. V lost 0 bases, J lost 14 bases, and 8 bases stayed unmatched. The germline CDR1 and CDR2 sequences are SGHTS and YDEGEE. DNA for the CDR3: TGTGCCAGCAGCTTGGGTCCCACAGGGGCGAAGTACTTC. Protein: CASSLGPTGAKYF.

This chain connects TRBV27 to TRBJ2-5; D may be TRBD1 (7 bases). The CDR3 extends over 16 amino acids. Germline V CDR1 and CDR2: MNHEY, SMNVEV (reference sequence). V lost 2 bases, J lost 5 bases, and 18 bases lay in between. The CDR3 region has the DNA TGTGCCAGCAGTTTAGGCGGAGGGGGCCAGGGGGAGACCCAGTACTTC. Translated: CASSLGGGGQGETQYF.

This clone appeared once. The chain joins TRBV20-1 to TRBJ2-3, with 11 positions matching TRBD2. The CDR3 is 16 amino acids. The V and J ends lost 3 bases and 2 bases, in that order; junction bases with no gene match: 7. CDR1 and CDR2 from the germline V gene are DFQATT and SNEGSKA (reference sequence). The CDR3 nucleotides read TGCAGTGCTAGTGTACTAGCGGGGGTGAACACAGATACGCAGTATTTT. Translated, it gives CSASVLAGVNTDTQYF.

The genes are TRBV14 and TRBJ1-2, with a tentative D call TRBD1 (5 bases). The CDR3 runs 15 residues. Germline V gene lookup returns CDR1 SGHDN and CDR2 FVKESK. V was pared by 1 base and J by 7 bases, with 16 bases between. The CDR3 protein is CASSQALGGSSGYTF. The CDR3 DNA follows: TGTGCCAGCAGCCAAGCCCTTGGGGGGTCGTCTGGCTACACCTTC.

The chain couples TRBV25-1 to TRBJ2-7, with D perhaps assigned TRBD1 or TRBD2 (5 bases each). The CDR3 runs 15 residues. Germline-derived CDR1 and CDR2 are MGHDK and SYGVNS. V was clipped by 8 bases and J by 4 bases, with 21 bases between them. DNA for the CDR3: TGTGCCAGCCGTCAAACTCCGACGGGACCTTACGAGCAGTACTTC. It translates to CASRQTPTGPYEQYF.

The CDR3 reads CASSLGLAGEGSYEQYF. DNA for the CDR3: TGTGCCAGCAGCCTTGGACTAGCGGGCGAAGGCTCCTACGAGCAGTACTTC. V usage is TRBV4-2 and J usage is TRBJ2-7; 11 bases line up with TRBD2. The J segment lost 0 bases and the V segment lost 4 bases, leaving 8 bases of the junction unmatched. CDR1 is LGHNA and CDR2 is YNFKEQ in the germline V gene. The CDR3 is 17 amino acids.

The chain is built from TRBV3-1 (or the pseudogene TRBV3-2) and TRBJ2-1; D remains unclear. The CDR3 length is 11 residues. Trimming took 5 bases from V and 8 from J, leaving 7 bases between them. Germline CDR1 reads LGHDT; CDR2 reads YNNKEL (reference sequence). CDR3 amino acids: CASSAQDEQFF. CDR3 nucleotide sequence: TGTGCCAGCAGCGCCCAGGATGAGCAGTTCTTC.

The rearrangement uses TRBV6-5 and TRBJ1-6; no clear D. Germline loops: CDR1 MNHEY, CDR2 SVGAGI. V shed 8 bases and J shed 7 bases, with 12 bases lying between them. The CDR3 runs to 13 residues. In nucleotides, the CDR3 is TGTGCCAGCCGGGCCCCCGGGAATTCACCCCTCCACTTT. It encodes CASRAPGNSPLHF.

V usage is TRBV9 and J usage is TRBJ2-1, with TRBD2 as a possible D gene (5 bases). The V and J ends lost 4 bases and 6 bases respectively, with 14 bases between them. Germline V gives CDR1 SGDLS, CDR2 YYNGEE. This CDR3 region has 14 residues. The CDR3, as DNA: TGTGCCAGCAGCTCATCCGGACTCTTCAATGAGCAGTTCTTC. It codes for CASSSSGLFNEQFF.

The chain recombines TRBV12-3 or TRBV12-4 with TRBJ1-1; D not certain. There are 12 residues in the CDR3. V was pared by 5 bases and J by 1 base, with 5 bases between. The CDR3 region has the DNA TGTGCCAGCAGTAGGTGGAACACTGAAGCTTTCTTT. It codes for CASSRWNTEAFF.

The J gene is TRBJ2-3, the V gene TRBV10-3; 12 positions match TRBD2. Germline V CDR1 and CDR2: ENHRY, SYGVKD. V lost 7 bases, J lost 5 bases, and 13 bases stayed unmatched. The CDR3 sequence is 17 residues long. The CDR3 loop reads CAIMRTSGVERGDTQYF. The CDR3 bases are TGTGCCATCATGAGGACTAGCGGGGTTGAGCGGGGAGATACGCAGTATTTT.

This clone was detected once. This chain links TRBV30 with TRBJ1-5, with 8 positions matching TRBD1. The CDR3 has 13 residues. Germline CDR1 reads GTSNPN; CDR2 reads SVGIG (reference sequence). V lost 0 bases, J lost 7 bases, and 2 bases stayed unmatched. The CDR3 here is CAWSVTGGQPQHF. In DNA form, the CDR3 reads TGTGCCTGGAGTGTCACAGGGGGGCAGCCCCAGCATTTT. Full variable domain (rest looked up from reference TRBV30 and TRBJ1-5): SQTIHQWPATLVQPVGSPLSLECTVEGTSNPNLYWYRQAAGRGLQLLFYSVGIGQISSEVPQNLSASRPQDRQFILSSKKLLLSDSGFYLCAWSVTGGQPQHFGDGTRLSIL.

J is TRBJ2-2 and V is TRBV5-4, with 8 bases that match TRBD1. CDR1 SGHNT and CDR2 YYREEE come from the germline V gene (reference sequence). The junction had 2 bases not matched to a gene; V was cut back by 0 bases and J by 1 base. The CDR3 loop spans 16 amino acids. The CDR3 protein is CASSLVGTGNTGELFF. CDR3 nucleotide sequence: TGTGCCAGCAGCTTGGTCGGGACAGGGAACACCGGGGAGCTGTTTTTT.